This T cell receptor (beta chain) is from a study of prognosis after radiotherapy for stage I lung cancer. For the study at large: All of the enrolled patients had stage I non-small cell lung cancer, and they joined between early 2018 and 2019. After radiotherapy, some 14 showed no significant progression while a few developed distant metastases (median 7 months).

The CDR3 is 13 amino acids. Germline-derived CDR1 and CDR2 are KGHSH and LQKENI. V was trimmed by 2 bases and J by 0 bases, leaving 4 bases between them. Template was genomic DNA; TCR beta CDR3 amplified in two multiplex PCR rounds. Initially, in first-round PCR, primers specific to each TRBV and TRBJ gene were used. TCRdb processed the multiplex PCR reads anew with MiXCR; each CDR3 protein has one entry. The repertoire consists of about 22,000 distinct CDR3 sequences, with approximately 42% occurring once and the leading ten covering around 50%. Node-negative disease was confirmed in all patients by CT and PET/CT, with no prior chemotherapy, radiotherapy or other malignancies. Two sampling time points were used, and roughly 6.2 milliliters of peripheral blood were drawn at each.

Source: PBMCs, taken before or after stereotactic body radiation therapy (not recorded which). This chain joins TRBV18 and TRBJ2-5, with D unclear. This clonotype originated in a donor at least 50 years old with non-small cell lung cancer. The CDR3 loop is CASSPGNQETQYF. The CDR3 bases are TGTGCCAGCTCACCAGGGAACCAAGAGACCCAGTACTTC.